The sequence of this T cell receptor (beta chain) was determined in a study of T cell changes during pregnancy in multiple sclerosis. With 0 bases clipped from V and 1 base from J, the junction kept 7 bases outside the gene matches. Germline V gene lookup returns CDR1 GTSNPN and CDR2 SVGIG (reference sequence). This CDR3 has 18 amino acids. This clone was counted a single time. The data were produced by immunoSEQ multiplex PCR, yet TCRdb's version contains in-frame clones alone and is incomplete. In the table there are around 40,000 clones, 89% of which are singletons. The receptor was isolated from a female donor with multiple sclerosis, enrolled in a pregnancy study. This rearrangement joins TRBV30 to TRBJ2-6, with 9 bases aligning to TRBD1. This sample comprised CD4+ T cells from peripheral blood mononuclear cells, obtained in the first trimester of pregnancy. The DNA of the CDR3 is TGTGCCTGGAGTGTGGAACCGGGACAGGGTTCTGGGGCCAACGTCCTGACTTTC. It codes for CAWSVEPGQGSGANVLTF.